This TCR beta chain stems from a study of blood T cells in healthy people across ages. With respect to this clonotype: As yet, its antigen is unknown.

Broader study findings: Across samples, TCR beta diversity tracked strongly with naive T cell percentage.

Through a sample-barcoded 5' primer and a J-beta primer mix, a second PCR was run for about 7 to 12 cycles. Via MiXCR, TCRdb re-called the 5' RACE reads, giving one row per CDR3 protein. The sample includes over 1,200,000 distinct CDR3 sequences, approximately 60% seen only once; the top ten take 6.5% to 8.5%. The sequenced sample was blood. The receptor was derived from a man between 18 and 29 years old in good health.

The CDR3 nucleotides read TGTGCCAGCAGCTCGGCGACAGGGTACTACGAGCAGTACTTC. The encoded protein is CASSSATGYYEQYF. This chain joins TRBV28 and TRBJ2-7, with 7 bases identical to TRBD1. The CDR3 covers 14 residues. Germline V gene lookup returns CDR1 MDHEN and CDR2 SYDVKM. J lost 3 bases, V lost 6 bases, and 8 bases had no gene match.